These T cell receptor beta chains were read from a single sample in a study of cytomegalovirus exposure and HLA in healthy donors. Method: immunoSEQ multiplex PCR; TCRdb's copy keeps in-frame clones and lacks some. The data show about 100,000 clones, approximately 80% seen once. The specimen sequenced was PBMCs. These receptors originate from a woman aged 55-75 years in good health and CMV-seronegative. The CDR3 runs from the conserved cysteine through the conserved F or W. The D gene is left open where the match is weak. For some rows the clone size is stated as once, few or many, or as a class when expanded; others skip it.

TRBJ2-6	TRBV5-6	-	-	CASRRQGSGANVLTF	TGTGCCAGCAGACGCCAGGGCTCTGGGGCCAACGTCCTGACTTTC
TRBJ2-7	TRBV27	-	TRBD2	CASSLGGDEQYF	TGTGCCAGCAGTTTAGGGGGGGACGAGCAGTACTTC
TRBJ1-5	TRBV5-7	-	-	CASSLICNSNQPQHF	TGTGCCAGCAGCTTGATCTGTAATAGCAATCAGCCCCAGCATTTT
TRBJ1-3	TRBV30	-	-	CAWSGGGNTIYF	TGTGCCTGGAGCGGAGGAGGAAACACCATATATTTT
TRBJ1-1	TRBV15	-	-	CATSREPGVGTEAFF	TGTGCCACCAGCAGAGAACCCGGGGTCGGCACTGAAGCTTTCTTT
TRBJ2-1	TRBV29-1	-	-	CSVDPRGTPNEQFF	TGCAGCGTTGACCCCAGGGGCACCCCCAATGAGCAGTTCTTC
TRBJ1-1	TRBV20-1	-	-	CSAIPGTEAFF	TGCAGTGCTATCCCCGGGACTGAAGCTTTCTTT
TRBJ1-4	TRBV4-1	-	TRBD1	CASSRERTGGGEKLFF	TGCGCCAGCAGCCGAGAAAGGACAGGGGGAGGTGAAAAACTGTTTTTT
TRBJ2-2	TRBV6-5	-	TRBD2	CASRGTSGTGELFF	TGTGCCAGCAGAGGGACTAGCGGAACCGGGGAGCTGTTTTTT
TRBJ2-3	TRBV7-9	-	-	CASSWRAPPDTQYF	TGTGCCAGCAGCTGGCGAGCGCCTCCAGATACGCAGTATTTT
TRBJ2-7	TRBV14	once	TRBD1	CASSLTAMTGFNYEQYF	TGTGCCAGCAGCCTCACCGCCATGACAGGGTTCAACTACGAGCAGTACTTC
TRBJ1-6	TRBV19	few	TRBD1	CASSPSGQGMNSPLHF	TGTGCCAGTAGTCCATCCGGACAGGGAATGAATTCACCCCTCCACTTT